The 15 T cell receptor beta chains listed next were all sequenced from one sample in a study of T cells in Graves' hyperthyroidism and ophthalmopathy. What was amplified from RNA transcripts were TCR beta CDR3 regions. When the TCR CDR3 underwent first-round RT-PCR, the HTBI primer set was used. Via MiXCR, TCRdb re-called the multiplex PCR reads, giving one row per CDR3 protein. This repertoire shows a few hundred thousand distinct CDR3 sequences, roughly 17% found once; its top ten account for roughly 49%. The sequenced sample was blood. All receptors come from a woman aged 45-65 years with Graves' hyperthyroidism.

Many counts were recorded for this clonotype. V usage is TRBV5-1 and J usage is TRBJ2-3, with no clear D. CDR1 is SGHRS and CDR2 is YFSETQ in the germline V gene. CDR3 length: 15 amino acids. The V end was cut by 0 bases, the J end by 0 bases, with 8 bases between. CDR3 in amino acids: CASSLGTASTDTQYF. The CDR3 bases are TGCGCCAGCAGCTTGGGAACAGCTAGCACAGATACGCAGTATTTT.

This clonotype was recorded a few times. J is TRBJ2-7 and V is TRBV9, with 12 bases lining up with TRBD1. Unmatched junction bases numbered 7, after V lost 3 bases and J lost 6 bases. Germline CDR1 reads SGDLS; CDR2 reads YYNGEE. CDR3 size: 15 residues. Here the CDR3 DNA reads TGTGCCAGCAGCGGCGGGACAGGGGGCCTAGGCGAGCAGTACTTC. It codes for CASSGGTGGLGEQYF.

In this sample, this clonotype turned up many times. V usage is TRBV5-4 and J usage is TRBJ2-3; D ambiguous. The CDR3 spans 13 residues. Trimming pared 7 bases from V and 2 bases from J, leaving 11 bases between. Germline V gives CDR1 SGHNT, CDR2 YYREEE (reference sequence). CDR3 region: CASGRTLTDTQYF. The CDR3 nucleotides are TGTGCCAGCGGTCGGACCCTCACAGATACGCAGTATTTT.

This clonotype was observed at least ten times. The chain couples TRBV7-8 to TRBJ2-3; no reliable D call. This CDR3 has 14 residues. Deletions cut 5 bases from V and 4 bases from J, with 13 bases between. Germline V lookup: CDR1 SGHVS, CDR2 FQNEAQ. The CDR3 protein is CASSPSGYPDTQYF. The CDR3 coding sequence is TGTGCCAGCAGCCCATCAGGTTATCCAGATACGCAGTATTTT.

This clonotype occurred many times. The J gene is TRBJ2-3, the V gene TRBV28; 8 bases line up with TRBD2. CDR1 is MDHEN and CDR2 is SYDVKM in the germline V gene. CDR3 size: 18 residues. The J segment lost 0 bases and the V segment lost 3 bases, leaving 11 bases of the junction unmatched. CDR3 sequence (DNA): TGTGCCAGCAGTTTGGCCAGTCGGCTAGCGGGTAGCACAGATACGCAGTATTTT. Its translation: CASSLASRLAGSTDTQYF.

In this sample, this clonotype turned up many times. This chain links TRBV6-6 with TRBJ2-7, with D perhaps matching TRBD1 or TRBD2 (5 bases each). Between the trimmed V and J ends, which lost 1 base and 2 bases, there was a span of 9 bases. Germline assignment: CDR1 MNHNY and CDR2 SVGAGI (reference sequence). This CDR3 spans 14 amino acids. In DNA form, the CDR3 reads TGTGCCAGCAGTTACTTGGGGGTCCCCTACGAGCAGTACTTC. Its translation is CASSYLGVPYEQYF.

The chain uses TRBV7-2 and TRBJ1-4; D is perhaps TRBD1 (5 bases). The CDR3 is made up of 16 amino acids. Looked up from germline, CDR1 is SGHTA and CDR2 is FQGNSA. V was trimmed by 5 bases and J by 2 bases, leaving 15 bases between them. The CDR3 region is CASSRGNWGTNEKLFF. Written as DNA, the CDR3 is TGTGCCAGCAGCCGAGGGAACTGGGGGACTAATGAAAAACTGTTTTTT.

At least ten counts were recorded for this clonotype. The CDR3 DNA reads TGTGCCATCGCGGACAGAAACACTGAAGCTTTCTTT. This translates into CAIADRNTEAFF. The chain employs TRBV28 and TRBJ1-1; tentatively, D is TRBD1 (6 bases). This CDR3 contains 12 residues. Germline CDR1 MDHEN, CDR2 SYDVKM. V lost 10 bases to trimming and J lost 2 bases, with 11 bases between them.

This clonotype was found a few times. This rearrangement joins TRBV3-1 to TRBJ2-2; TRBD1 matches at 9 bases. V lost 1 base, J lost 4 bases, and 7 bases stayed unmatched. This CDR3 region has 17 residues. CDR1 LGHDT and CDR2 YNNKEL come from the germline V gene (reference sequence). The CDR3 here is CASSQGGTGSITGELFF. CDR3 DNA: TGTGCCAGCAGCCAAGGCGGGACAGGGTCGATCACCGGGGAGCTGTTTTTT.

This clonotype has more than one count but fewer than ten. The chain joins TRBV29-1 to TRBJ2-3; TRBD1 is a possible D gene (6 bases). This CDR3 contains 15 residues. CDR1 and CDR2 from the germline V gene are SQVTM and ANQGSEA. Trimming took off 5 bases at V and 1 base at J, with 16 bases between the two ends. The CDR3 DNA reads TGCAGCGTTTCCCCTCCGACAGGCCGCACAGATACGCAGTATTTT. Translation gives CSVSPPTGRTDTQYF.

A word on this clonotype: Relative to the germline gene, one junction end is altered; a read error may explain this. The chain employs TRBV19 and TRBJ1-5; no definite D call. Germline loops: CDR1 LNHDA, CDR2 SQIVND (reference sequence). The CDR3 sequence is 15 residues long. CDR3 nucleotides: TGTGCCAGTAATATATATGGGAATAGCAATCAGCCCCAGCATTTT. It encodes CASNIYGNSNQPQHF.

This clonotype was detected many times. The chain joins TRBV3-1 to TRBJ1-2; D might be TRBD1 (5 bases). Looked up from germline, CDR1 is LGHDT and CDR2 is YNNKEL (reference sequence). This CDR3 region has 17 residues. Between the trimmed V and J ends, which lost 2 bases and 8 bases, there was a span of 24 bases. The CDR3 protein is CASSQSGGRRGLDGYTF. The CDR3 DNA reads as TGTGCCAGCAGCCAATCGGGAGGAAGGAGGGGATTGGACGGCTACACCTTC.

The table lists this clonotype with many counts. The rearrangement uses TRBV20-1 and TRBJ2-7; 14 bases match TRBD2. Germline CDR1 is DFQATT and CDR2 is SNEGSKA (reference sequence). Trimming at V came to 6 bases and at J to 3 bases, leaving 13 bases not matched to a gene. The CDR3 extends over 17 amino acids. CDR3 coding DNA: TGCAGTGCAGAACGTCACGGGACTAGCGGGGGATACTACGAGCAGTACTTC. This sequence encodes CSAERHGTSGGYYEQYF.

This clonotype appeared many times. The chain employs TRBV27 and TRBJ2-1; 10 bases fit TRBD2. There are 14 residues in the CDR3. The germline CDR1 and CDR2 sequences are MNHEY and SMNVEV (reference sequence). Losses at the gene ends were 4 bases for V and 10 bases for J; bases not matched to a gene: 7. DNA of the CDR3: TGTGCCAGCAGTTGGCTAGCGGGAGAGAACGAGCAGTTCTTC. Protein: CASSWLAGENEQFF.

This clonotype was found many times. This sequence joins TRBV28 and TRBJ1-6; maybe TRBD1 (6 bases). Germline CDR1 reads MDHEN; CDR2 reads SYDVKM. V was pared by 8 bases and J by 10 bases, with 18 bases between. The CDR3 length is 14 residues. The DNA of the CDR3 is TGTGCCAGCGGAAACTCGGGGGGGGCCTCACCCCTCCACTTT. Translating it yields CASGNSGGASPLHF.